Listed below are T cell receptor beta chains from one sample, sequenced in a study of siplizumab effects on memory and regulatory T cells. The assay was immunoSEQ multiplex PCR, and TCRdb's table has in-frame clones only and misses some. The repertoire has 99,000 or so clones, more than 85% of them found once; the top ten carry 0.55% to 0.7%. The sample consisted of Tregs sorted from blood. All receptors derive from a human donor in good health. The CDR3 runs from the conserved cysteine through the conserved F or W. Each record gives: clone size, J gene, D gene, V gene, CDR3 DNA, CDR3 protein. The D gene is left open where the match is weak. Size values are once, few and many counts, or a class for expanded clones, and some rows have none.

NA	TRBJ2-5	TRBD2	TRBV12-5	TGTGCTAGTGGTATTGGACTGGCTAGCGGGACAAAAGAGACCCAGTACTTC	CASGIGLASGTKETQYF
NA	TRBJ1-1	NA	TRBV6-1	TGTGCCAGCTCCCTCGAGGGCGGGAACACTGAAGCTTTCTTT	CASSLEGGNTEAFF
NA	TRBJ1-2	NA	TRBV5-6	TGTGCCAGCAGCTTGGAAGGCAACTATGGCTACACCTTC	CASSLEGNYGYTF
NA	TRBJ2-7	TRBD2	TRBV27	TGTGCCAGCAGTAACCCCGGACTAGCGAACTACGAGCAGTACTTC	CASSNPGLANYEQYF
NA	TRBJ1-2	NA	TRBV19	TGTGCCAGTAGTTTAGCAGGACTTAGTTATGGCTACACCTTC	CASSLAGLSYGYTF
NA	TRBJ1-6	NA	TRBV30	TGTGCCTGGAGTGGGGAGAGCTCCTATAATTCACCCCTCCACTTT	CAWSGESSYNSPLHF
NA	TRBJ1-2	NA	TRBV5-1	TGCGCCAGCAGCTTGGGACACCAAAGGTCCTATGGCTACACCTTC	CASSLGHQRSYGYTF
NA	TRBJ1-2	TRBD1	TRBV19	TGTGCCAGTAGTTCTTGGACAGGGATCAATGGCTACACCTTC	CASSSWTGINGYTF
once	TRBJ1-3	NA	TRBV19	TGTGCCAGTAGTATACGACAGAGCTCTGGAAACACCATATATTTT	CASSIRQSSGNTIYF
NA	TRBJ1-5	NA	TRBV18	TGTGCCAGCTCACCAGCAGGACATCAGCCCCAGCATTTT	CASSPAGHQPQHF
NA	TRBJ2-5	TRBD2	TRBV7-8	TGTGCCAGCAGCCTCCCGGGACTAGCGGGGGACAGGAAGACCCAGTACTTC	CASSLPGLAGDRKTQYF
NA	TRBJ1-4	NA	TRBV19	TGTGCCAGTAGTGCACCCGGGAAAGAAGAAAAACTGTTTTTT	CASSAPGKEEKLFF
NA	TRBJ2-1	TRBD2	TRBV9	TGTGCCAGCAGCGTAGTAGCGGGTATAGTGGGTGAGCAGTTCTTC	CASSVVAGIVGEQFF
once	TRBJ2-1	NA	TRBV7-9	TGTGCCAGCAGCCTAGGGGGTTCCACGTCCTACAATGAGCAGTTCTTC	CASSLGGSTSYNEQFF
once	TRBJ2-7	TRBD2	TRBV7-2	TGTGCCAGCAGCAGACGGGGGGAACAGGCCTACGAGCAGTACTTC	CASSRRGEQAYEQYF
NA	TRBJ2-7	TRBD2	TRBV5-5	TGTGCCAGCAGCTCGGGACTAGCGGATTACTACGAGCAGTACTTC	CASSSGLADYYEQYF
NA	TRBJ2-7	TRBD2	TRBV7-2	TGTGCCAGCAGCCCAACGGTAGCGGGATCCTACGAGCAGTACTTC	CASSPTVAGSYEQYF
NA	TRBJ2-7	NA	TRBV11-3	TGTGCCAGCAGCTTAGGGCAGACAGGACGCTACGAGCAGTACTTC	CASSLGQTGRYEQYF
NA	TRBJ2-7	NA	TRBV4-2	TGTGCCAGCAGCCAGGAACGTAGGGCCACAGTTCGATACGAGCAGTACTTC	CASSQERRATVRYEQYF
NA	TRBJ2-1	TRBD2	TRBV19	TGTGCCAGCAGCAAAGCGGGAGTTTACAATGAGCAGTTCTTC	CASSKAGVYNEQFF
NA	TRBJ1-2	NA	TRBV19	TGTGCCAGTAGTATGAGGCGCAGCTATGGCTACACCTTC	CASSMRRSYGYTF
NA	TRBJ2-7	NA	TRBV10-3	TGTGCCATCAGTGAGGGGGGCCCCTACGAGCAGTACTTC	CAISEGGPYEQYF
NA	TRBJ2-2	TRBD1	TRBV4-1	TGCGCCAGCAGCCCCAGGACAGGGCTTGTTCCCGGGGAGCTGTTTTTT	CASSPRTGLVPGELFF
NA	TRBJ2-6	NA	TRBV11-1	TGTGCCAGCAGCCCCGGGCTTGCAGGGCACTCTGGGGCCAACGTCCTGACTTTC	CASSPGLAGHSGANVLTF
NA	TRBJ2-1	TRBD1	TRBV18	TGTGCCAGCTCTCCGACGGGGACAGGGGGGGAATTCTTC	CASSPTGTGGEFF
NA	TRBJ2-7	TRBD2	TRBV14	TGTGCCAGCAGTGGGGGGGGTTGCCACGAGCAGTACTTC	CASSGGGCHEQYF
few	TRBJ1-6	TRBD1	TRBV10-3	TGTGCCACCTCGGGACAGAGCTCCTATAATTCACCCCTCCACTTT	CATSGQSSYNSPLHF
NA	TRBJ2-1	TRBD2	TRBV19	TGTGCCAGTAGGAGAACGACTAGCGGCTCCTACAATGAGCAGTTCTTC	CASRRTTSGSYNEQFF
few	TRBJ1-1	NA	TRBV19	TGTGCCAGCCTTGACGGAAGGGGAGCTTTCTTT	CASLDGRGAFF
NA	TRBJ2-5	NA	TRBV23-1	TGCGCCAGCAGTCAATTGGGGGTTCGTGGAGAGACCCAGTACTTC	CASSQLGVRGETQYF
NA	TRBJ2-1	TRBD2	TRBV7-2	TGTGCCAGCAGGCCACTAGCGGAAACCAGGAATGAGCAGTTCTTC	CASRPLAETRNEQFF
NA	TRBJ2-1	NA	TRBV20-1	TGCAGTGCCAAGGGATACAATGAGCAGTTCTTC	CSAKGYNEQFF
NA	TRBJ1-1	NA	TRBV27	TGTGCCAGCAGTTCCAAATGGGGGGGGGCTATGAACACTGAAGCTTTCTTT	CASSSKWGGAMNTEAFF
NA	TRBJ2-3	NA	TRBV27	TGTGCCAGCAGTTACACCACAGATACGCAGTATTTT	CASSYTTDTQYF
NA	TRBJ1-5	NA	TRBV10-3	TGTGCCAGCCAGGCCCGCTCAAATAGCAATCAGCCCCAGCATTTT	CASQARSNSNQPQHF
NA	TRBJ2-1	NA	TRBV6-5	TGTGCCAGCACCTCTCGTGGGGGCCTCCATGAGCAGTTCTTC	CASTSRGGLHEQFF
NA	TRBJ1-4	NA	TRBV29-1	TGCAGCGTTGTGGTGGGGGCAACTAATGAAAAACTGTTTTTT	CSVVVGATNEKLFF
NA	TRBJ1-3	NA	TRBV6-1	TGTGCCAGCAGTGTGGACAGCTCTGGAAACACCATATATTTT	CASSVDSSGNTIYF
once	TRBJ2-1	NA	TRBV7-3	TGTGCCAGCAGCTTGCGGACCCAACCTCCCTACAATGAGCAGTTCTTC	CASSLRTQPPYNEQFF
once	TRBJ2-3	NA	TRBV6-1	TGTGCCAGCAGTGTATCGAGCCTCGGGCAGTATTTT	CASSVSSLGQYF
NA	TRBJ1-2	TRBD1	TRBV10-3	TGTGCCATCAGGGCATCGACAGGGTATGCCTATGGCTACACCTTC	CAIRASTGYAYGYTF
NA	TRBJ1-2	TRBD1	TRBV29-1	TGCAGCGTTTCGACAGGGGTTCATGGCTACACCTTC	CSVSTGVHGYTF
NA	TRBJ1-2	TRBD1	TRBV2	TGTGCCAGCAGTGAGGGCAGGGGGCTTGGCTATGGCTACACCTTC	CASSEGRGLGYGYTF
NA	TRBJ1-4	TRBD1	TRBV27	TGTGCCAGCAGCCGACAGGGATTGGGTGAAAAACTGTTTTTT	CASSRQGLGEKLFF
NA	TRBJ2-3	TRBD2	TRBV19	TGTGCCAGTAACCCCCTTGGGCTAGCGGGTCATGAAGATACGCAGTATTTT	CASNPLGLAGHEDTQYF
NA	TRBJ2-6	NA	TRBV7-2	TGTGCCGAAGGGGACTCTGGGGCCAACGTCCTGACTTTC	CAEGDSGANVLTF
once	TRBJ1-2	NA	TRBV5-8	TGTGCCAGCAGCTTGGTATTAGGCGGGGCTGCGGGCTACACCTTC	CASSLVLGGAAGYTF